This T cell receptor (beta chain) derives from a study of cytomegalovirus exposure and HLA in healthy donors. On the study more broadly: A prior analysis found more than 90 million unique TCR beta sequences from 150 million to 200 million T cells. Study-wide results and limits: The majority of CMV-associated TCR beta chains were reported as apparently HLA-restricted in a later analysis. The likely explanation for a cluster of highly shared sequence variants was sequencing artifact. In a later analysis, specific HLA alleles were associated with around 17,000 TCR beta sequences at a 0.05 false discovery rate.

Of note for this clone: Antigen specificity is unknown.

Primers for the PCR totalled 60 Vbeta and 13 Jbeta. The table came from immunoSEQ multiplex PCR; TCRdb's copy has only in-frame clones and leaves some out. This sample has more than 90,000 clones, with around 76% found just once. This CDR3 has 17 amino acids. The V segment lost 0 bases and the J segment 0 bases; nucleotides outside the gene matches: 4. Germline lookup yields CDR1 SGHTA and CDR2 FQGNSA. The TCR sequence derives from a man between 35 and 55 years old in good health and CMV-seropositive. The chain has TRBV7-2 and TRBJ2-1, with TRBD2 matching 8 bases. The specimen sequenced was PBMCs. This CDR3 is CASSLALAGSSYNEQFF. CDR3 DNA sequence: TGTGCCAGCAGCTTAGCGTTAGCGGGGAGCTCCTACAATGAGCAGTTCTTC.